The 24 T cell receptor beta chains given below trace back to one sample, sequenced in a study of T cells after posttransplantation cyclophosphamide. The table came from immunoSEQ multiplex PCR; TCRdb's copy has only in-frame clones and leaves some out. Seen here are roughly 2,600 clones, around 85% observed once, and the top ten hold about 12%. The specimen was CD8+ T cells sorted from PBMCs. All receptors come from a woman between 50 and 59 years old in good health and a related stem cell transplant donor.

The count of this clone is one. The rearrangement joins TRBV27 to TRBJ2-1, with 7 positions matching TRBD1. The CDR3 extends over 15 amino acids. CDR1 MNHEY and CDR2 SMNVEV come from the germline V gene (reference sequence). V was clipped by 4 bases and J by 5 bases; unmatched bases: 8. The CDR3 sequence: CASSSTGVFHNEQFF. The CDR3 region has the DNA TGTGCCAGCAGTTCAACAGGGGTCTTCCACAATGAGCAGTTCTTC.

V usage is TRBV27 and J usage is TRBJ1-1; D ambiguous. Germline CDR1 MNHEY, CDR2 SMNVEV (reference sequence). The CDR3 length is 12 residues. V was clipped by 5 bases and J by 7 bases, with 11 bases between them. The CDR3: CASSPYRGEAFF. The CDR3 DNA follows: TGTGCCAGCAGTCCCTATCGGGGTGAAGCTTTCTTT.

The rearrangement joins TRBV7-6 to TRBJ2-3; TRBD1 aligns across 10 bases. The CDR3 consists of 17 residues. V dropped 3 bases and J dropped 2; count of bases not matched to a gene: 8. Germline V lookup: CDR1 SGHVS, CDR2 FNYEAQ. The CDR3 nucleotides are TGTGCCAGCAGCTTCATTTCCGGGACAGGGGACACAGATACGCAGTATTTT. Protein sequence: CASSFISGTGDTDTQYF. Together with reference TRBV7-6 and TRBJ2-3, the CDR3 gives the full variable domain: GAGVSQSPRYKVTKRGQDVALRCDPISGHVSLYWYRQALGQGPEFLTYFNYEAQQDKSGLPNDRFSAERPEGSISTLTIQRTEQRDSAMYRCASSFISGTGDTDTQYFGPGTRLTVL.

The V call is TRBV10-1, the J call TRBJ2-5; 9 bases are shared with TRBD1. The end of the DNA fits TRBJ2-7 better, so the J call may be wrong. The CDR3 is 13 residues long. Germline V CDR1 and CDR2: WNHNN, SYGVQD (reference sequence). The DNA of the CDR3 is TGCGCCAGCAGTGAGTGGACAGGGGACGAGCAGTACTTC. This codes for CASSEWTGDEQYF.

There are a few counts of this clone. This chain links TRBV6-4 with TRBJ1-4; weak D call: TRBD1 (5 bases). CDR1 and CDR2 (germline): MRHNA, SNTAGT. The V end lost 11 bases, the J end lost 6 bases, and 13 bases lay between the germline ends. This CDR3 comprises 12 residues. The CDR3 spells CAVGGRDEKLFF. In DNA, the CDR3 is TGTGCCGTGGGGGGTCGGGATGAAAAACTGTTTTTT.

In its sample, this clone ranks as large (0.1 to 1%). The chain carries TRBV7-9 and TRBJ2-1; 9 bases agree with TRBD2. The CDR3 consists of 15 residues. Germline CDR1 reads SEHNR; CDR2 reads FQNEAQ (reference sequence). The trim removed 4 bases at V and 6 bases at J, leaving 7 bases unmatched. CDR3: CASSSAGGPGNEQFF. CDR3 in DNA: TGTGCCAGCAGCTCAGCGGGAGGCCCAGGCAATGAGCAGTTCTTC.

V is TRBV9 and J is TRBJ2-5, with D possibly being TRBD1 (5 bases). Trimming pared 2 bases from V and 3 bases from J, leaving 8 bases between. Germline CDR1 reads SGDLS; CDR2 reads YYNGEE. The CDR3 spans 13 residues. The CDR3 region is CASSVTDEETQYF. The CDR3 region has the DNA TGTGCCAGCAGCGTGACAGATGAAGAGACCCAGTACTTC.

V and J are TRBV21-1 and TRBJ2-4; the table names TRBD2, a call not compared with the DNA. TRBV21-1 is assigned pseudogene status. The CDR3 is 22 amino acids. Here the CDR3 reads CASSKKIVSGLAGVLAKNIQYF. The DNA for the CDR3 is TGTGCCAGCAGCAAAAAAATTGTTTCGGGACTAGCGGGAGTGCTAGCCAAAAACATTCAGTACTTC.

CDR3 nucleotides: TGTGCCACCAGCAGGCTAGCGGGAGACAGCTCCTACGAGCAGTACTTC. This codes for CATSRLAGDSSYEQYF. The chain is built from TRBV15 and TRBJ2-5, with 10 positions matching TRBD2. The J call could be wrong; TRBJ2-7 is a better fit for the DNA end. CDR3 size: 16 residues. Germline V gene lookup returns CDR1 LNHNV and CDR2 YYDKDF (reference sequence).

This clone has only a few counts. The V call is TRBV19, the J call TRBJ1-2; D may be TRBD1 (5 bases). The CDR3 spans 15 residues. V was clipped by 6 bases and J by 2 bases, with 16 bases between them. Germline loops: CDR1 LNHDA, CDR2 SQIVND (reference sequence). Here the CDR3 reads CASRPFQQANYGYTF. The CDR3 coding sequence is TGTGCCAGTAGACCCTTCCAACAGGCCAACTATGGCTACACCTTC.

The chain uses TRBV7-8 and TRBJ2-5, with 8 bases fitting TRBD2. The V gene end was trimmed by 1 base and the J gene end by 1 base; junction bases not matched to a gene: 8. Germline V gives CDR1 SGHVS, CDR2 FQNEAQ. The CDR3 sequence is 17 residues long. The CDR3 loop is CASSLEGTGLAQETQYF. CDR3 DNA sequence: TGTGCCAGCAGCTTAGAGGGGACCGGACTAGCCCAAGAGACCCAGTACTTC.

The genes are TRBV4-1 and TRBJ1-5; 7 bases line up with TRBD1. This CDR3 comprises 14 residues. The junction had 6 bases not matched to a gene; V was cut back by 10 bases and J by 0 bases. Germline values: CDR1 MGHRA, CDR2 YSYEKL. CDR3: CATGQEYSNQPQHF. CDR3 nucleotide sequence: TGCGCCACCGGACAGGAGTATAGCAATCAGCCCCAGCATTTT.

The chain employs TRBV27 and TRBJ2-5; 9 positions match TRBD1. The J call is in doubt because the DNA end fits TRBJ2-7 better. The CDR3 sequence is 13 residues long. The germline CDR1 and CDR2 sequences are MNHEY and SMNVEV (reference sequence). CDR3 bases: TGTGCCAGCTTTGGACAGGGGATCTACGAGCAGTACTTC. It encodes CASFGQGIYEQYF.

The V and J genes are TRBV9 and TRBJ2-5; 7 bases are a match to TRBD2. This CDR3 region has 16 residues. The J segment lost 5 bases and the V segment lost 4 bases, leaving 14 bases of the junction unmatched. The germline CDR1 and CDR2 sequences are SGDLS and YYNGEE. For the CDR3, the DNA is TGTGCCAGCAGCTTCACCGGGAACCGGGGAGGGGAGACCCAGTACTTC. Its translation: CASSFTGNRGGETQYF.

The CDR3 loop reads CASSWGEGNTEAFF. The CDR3 nucleotides read TGTGCCAGTAGCTGGGGGGAAGGGAACACTGAAGCTTTCTTT. The chain couples TRBV19 to TRBJ1-1; a weak D match, TRBD1 (5 bases). V was trimmed by 6 bases and J by 1 base, leaving 12 bases between them. Germline V gene data show CDR1 as LNHDA and CDR2 as SQIVND (reference sequence). This CDR3 is built from 14 residues. Full variable domain (remainder filled in from reference TRBV19 and TRBJ1-1): DGGITQSPKYLFRKEGQNVTLSCEQNLNHDAMYWYRQDPGQGLRLIYYSQIVNDFQKGDIAEGYSVSREKKESFPLTVTSAQKNPTAFYLCASSWGEGNTEAFFGQGTRLTVV.

This clone showed up just once. The chain carries TRBV15 and TRBJ2-3; 14 positions match TRBD2. The CDR3 totals 18 residues. Germline CDR1 and CDR2: LNHNV and YYDKDF (reference sequence). V shed 0 bases, J shed 2 bases, and the junction held 4 bases outside the gene matches. Here the CDR3 reads CATSRDATSGGVTDTQYF. Here the CDR3 DNA reads TGTGCCACCAGCAGAGATGCGACTAGCGGGGGGGTCACAGATACGCAGTATTTT.

In DNA, the CDR3 is TGTGCCAGCAGTTTAGCTAGCGGAAGCTCCTACAATGAGCAGTTCTTC. Amino acid sequence: CASSLASGSSYNEQFF. The chain couples TRBV28 to TRBJ2-1; 7 bases match TRBD2. Germline V lookup: CDR1 MDHEN, CDR2 SYDVKM. V gave up 2 bases and J gave up 0 bases; unmatched junction bases: 4. The CDR3 has 16 residues.

The chain links TRBV4-1 to TRBJ1-5; D might be TRBD1 (5 bases). With 0 bases removed from V and 4 bases from J, the gap between germline ends came to 10 bases. Germline CDR1 and CDR2: MGHRA and YSYEKL. This CDR3 is 15 amino acids long. CDR3 loop: CASSQDHGGNQPQHF. The DNA of the CDR3 is TGCGCCAGCAGCCAAGACCACGGGGGAAATCAGCCCCAGCATTTT.

V usage is TRBV28 and J usage is TRBJ1-1, with 9 bases fitting TRBD1. The length of the CDR3 is 14 residues. Germline values: CDR1 MDHEN, CDR2 SYDVKM. Unmatched junction bases numbered 9, after V lost 6 bases and J lost 7 bases. The CDR3 nucleotides read TGTGCCAGCAGCAAACAGGGGGCGATTAATGAAGCTTTCTTT. As protein: CASSKQGAINEAFF.

The chain combines TRBV30 with TRBJ1-5; the D gene is possibly TRBD1 (6 bases). The CDR3 consists of 13 residues. The V end lost 0 bases, the J end lost 9 bases, and 12 bases lay between the germline ends. Germline V gene sequence: CDR1 GTSNPN, CDR2 SVGIG (reference sequence). The CDR3 DNA is TGTGCCTGGAGTGTACAGGGACAAGGGCCCCAGCATTTT. This translates into CAWSVQGQGPQHF.

The CDR3 sequence: CASSFPGDGYTF. CDR3 DNA sequence: TGCGCCAGCAGCTTCCCGGGGGATGGCTACACCTTC. The chain employs TRBV5-1 and TRBJ1-2, with D possibly TRBD1 on 5 matching bases. Deletions cut 2 bases from V and 6 bases from J, with 8 bases between. The length of the CDR3 is 12 residues. CDR1 and CDR2 from the germline V gene are SGHRS and YFSETQ.

The chain employs TRBV15 and TRBJ1-2; D unresolved. Germline CDR1 and CDR2: LNHNV and YYDKDF (reference sequence). This CDR3 is built from 12 residues. V lost 3 bases and J 8 bases, leaving 10 bases between the germline ends. The CDR3 nucleotides read TGTGCCACCAGCAGCGGGGTGGGAGGCTACACCTTC. It codes for CATSSGVGGYTF.

The rearrangement uses TRBV21-1 and TRBJ2-7; TRBD2 is the table's D call and was not checked against the DNA. TRBV21-1 is given as a pseudogene. The CDR3 sequence is 16 residues long. Written as DNA, the CDR3 is TGTGCCAGCAGCGCAGAAGTAGCTACCGTGTTAGACGAGCAGTACTTC. Amino acid sequence: CASSAEVATVLDEQYF.

The count of this clone is one. An end of the junction does not agree with germline; a read error may underlie this. The rearrangement uses TRBV7-6 and TRBJ2-7, with 7 nucleotides matching TRBD1. The CDR3 loop spans 11 amino acids. In germline, CDR1 is SGHVS, CDR2 FNYEAQ. The CDR3 loop reads CASSSGQDRVF. Here the CDR3 DNA reads TGTGCCAGCAGCTCAGGACAGGACAGAGTCTTC.